This T cell receptor (beta chain) was found in a study of T cell responses to AZD1222 COVID-19 vaccine. Study-wide points: Donors, mostly white British, included more females; clonal diversity was possibly underestimated. All repertoire sampling was performed exclusively after the peak T cell response.

Some clones are missing from TCRdb's copy, which holds only in-frame ones; the method was immunoSEQ multiplex PCR. The sample holds almost 70,000 clones, approximately 87% seen once. Germline V CDR1 and CDR2: SGHKS, YYEKEE (reference sequence). CDR3 length: 16 amino acids. After removal of 3 bases from V and 1 base from J, the junction contained 10 bases not matched to a gene. As concerns this clone: What it binds is unknown.

Material: peripheral blood, obtained 28 days after the second AZD1222 dose. V and J are TRBV5-5 and TRBJ2-7; 7 nucleotides agree with TRBD2. This TCR was recovered from an adult who received the AZD1222 COVID-19 vaccine. CDR3 nucleotide sequence: TGTGCCAGCAGCTCCCTCTGGACTAGTCGGTCCTACGAGCAGTACTTC. Translating it yields CASSSLWTSRSYEQYF.